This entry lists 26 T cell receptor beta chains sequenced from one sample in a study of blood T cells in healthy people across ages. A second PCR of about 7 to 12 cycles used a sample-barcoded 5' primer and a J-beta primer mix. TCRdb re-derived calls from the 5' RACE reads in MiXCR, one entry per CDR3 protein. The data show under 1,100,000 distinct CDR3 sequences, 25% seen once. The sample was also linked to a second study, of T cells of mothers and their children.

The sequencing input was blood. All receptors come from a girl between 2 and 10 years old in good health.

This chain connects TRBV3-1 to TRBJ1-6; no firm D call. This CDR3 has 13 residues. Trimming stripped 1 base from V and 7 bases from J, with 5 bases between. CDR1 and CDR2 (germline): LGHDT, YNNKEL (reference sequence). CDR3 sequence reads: CASSQGLNSPLHF. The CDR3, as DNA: TGTGCCAGCAGCCAAGGTCTGAATTCACCCCTCCACTTT.

The CDR3 is CSARRAPAPNNEQFF. As DNA, the CDR3 is TGCAGTGCTAGGAGAGCACCGGCACCGAACAATGAGCAGTTCTTC. The chain carries TRBV20-1 and TRBJ2-1; the D is unclear. CDR1 DFQATT and CDR2 SNEGSKA come from the germline V gene (reference sequence). The V end was cut by 3 bases, the J end by 5 bases, with 17 bases between. The CDR3 consists of 15 residues.

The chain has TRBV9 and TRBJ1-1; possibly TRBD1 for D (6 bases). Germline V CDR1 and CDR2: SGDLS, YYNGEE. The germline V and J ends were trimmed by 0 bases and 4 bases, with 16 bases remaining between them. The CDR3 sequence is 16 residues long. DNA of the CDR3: TGTGCCAGCAGCGTAGCTCTTCGGACAGACCCCACTGAAGCTTTCTTT. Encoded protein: CASSVALRTDPTEAFF.

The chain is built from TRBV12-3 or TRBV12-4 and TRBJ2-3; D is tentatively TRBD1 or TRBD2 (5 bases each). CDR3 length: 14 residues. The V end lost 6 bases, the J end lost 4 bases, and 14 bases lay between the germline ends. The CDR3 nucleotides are TGTGCCAGCAGACCTAGAGGGGTTGCAGATACGCAGTATTTT. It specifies CASRPRGVADTQYF.

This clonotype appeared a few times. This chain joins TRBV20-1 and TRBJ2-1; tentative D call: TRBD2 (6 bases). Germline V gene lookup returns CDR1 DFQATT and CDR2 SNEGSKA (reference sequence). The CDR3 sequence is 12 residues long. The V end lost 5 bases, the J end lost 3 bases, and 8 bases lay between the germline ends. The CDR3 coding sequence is TGCAGTGCTTTGCGGGACTACAATGAGCAGTTCTTC. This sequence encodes CSALRDYNEQFF.

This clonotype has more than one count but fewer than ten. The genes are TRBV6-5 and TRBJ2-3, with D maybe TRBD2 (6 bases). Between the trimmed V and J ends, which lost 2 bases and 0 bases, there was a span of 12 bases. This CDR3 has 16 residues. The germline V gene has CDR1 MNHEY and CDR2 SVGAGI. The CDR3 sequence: CASSYGGVASTDTQYF. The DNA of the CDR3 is TGTGCCAGCAGTTACGGCGGGGTTGCTAGCACAGATACGCAGTATTTT.

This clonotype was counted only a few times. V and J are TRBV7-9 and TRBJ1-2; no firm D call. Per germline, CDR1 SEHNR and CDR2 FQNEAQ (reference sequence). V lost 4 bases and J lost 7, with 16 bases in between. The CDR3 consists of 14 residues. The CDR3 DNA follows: TGTGCCAGCAGCTACAAGGGCGAGATAGTTGGCTACACCTTC. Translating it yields CASSYKGEIVGYTF.

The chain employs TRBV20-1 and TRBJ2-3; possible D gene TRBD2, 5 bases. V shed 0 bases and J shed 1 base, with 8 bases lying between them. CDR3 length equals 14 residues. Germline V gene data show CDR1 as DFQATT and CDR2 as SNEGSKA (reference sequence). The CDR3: CSARDWRGTDTQYF. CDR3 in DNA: TGCAGTGCTAGAGACTGGCGGGGCACAGATACGCAGTATTTT.

The CDR3 region is CASSGQGRYNEQFF. In DNA, the CDR3 is TGTGCCAGCAGCGGACAGGGACGCTACAATGAGCAGTTCTTC. The chain recombines TRBV2 with TRBJ2-7; 8 positions match TRBD1. The better agreement between TRBJ2-1 and the DNA end casts doubt on the J call. Germline values: CDR1 SNHLY, CDR2 FYNNEI. CDR3 size: 14 residues.

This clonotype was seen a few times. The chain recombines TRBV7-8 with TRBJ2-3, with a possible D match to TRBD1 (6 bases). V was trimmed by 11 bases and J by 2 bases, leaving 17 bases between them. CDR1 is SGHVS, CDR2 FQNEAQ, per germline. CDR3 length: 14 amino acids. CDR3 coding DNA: TGTGCCGGCCGATGGGGGCCAAACACAGATACGCAGTATTTT. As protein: CAGRWGPNTDTQYF.

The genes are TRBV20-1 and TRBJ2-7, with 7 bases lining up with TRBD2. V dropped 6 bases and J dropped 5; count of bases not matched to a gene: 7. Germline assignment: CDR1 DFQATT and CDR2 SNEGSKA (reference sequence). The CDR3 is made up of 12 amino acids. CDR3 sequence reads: CSAGGSANEQYF. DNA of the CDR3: TGCAGTGCGGGAGGGAGTGCCAACGAGCAGTACTTC.

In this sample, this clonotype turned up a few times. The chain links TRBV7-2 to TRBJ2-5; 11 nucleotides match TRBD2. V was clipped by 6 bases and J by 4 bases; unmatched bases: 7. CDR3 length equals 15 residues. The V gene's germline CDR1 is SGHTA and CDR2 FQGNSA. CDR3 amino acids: CASSFSGRAVETQYF. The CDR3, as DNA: TGTGCCAGCAGTTTTAGCGGGAGGGCCGTAGAGACCCAGTACTTC.

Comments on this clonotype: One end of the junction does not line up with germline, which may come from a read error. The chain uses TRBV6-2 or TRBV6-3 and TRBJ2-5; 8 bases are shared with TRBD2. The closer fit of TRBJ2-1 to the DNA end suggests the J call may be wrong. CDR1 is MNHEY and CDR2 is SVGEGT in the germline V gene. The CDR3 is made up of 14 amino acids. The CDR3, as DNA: TGTGCCGGCAGTTCCGGGGGGGACTACAATGAGCAGTTCTTC. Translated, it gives CAGSSGGDYNEQFF.

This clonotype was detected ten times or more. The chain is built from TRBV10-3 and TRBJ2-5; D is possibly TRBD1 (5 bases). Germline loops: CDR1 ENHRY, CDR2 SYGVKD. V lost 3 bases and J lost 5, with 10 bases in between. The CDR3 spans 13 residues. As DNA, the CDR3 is TGTGCCATCAGTGATCAGGGTGGTGAGACCCAGTACTTC. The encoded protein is CAISDQGGETQYF.

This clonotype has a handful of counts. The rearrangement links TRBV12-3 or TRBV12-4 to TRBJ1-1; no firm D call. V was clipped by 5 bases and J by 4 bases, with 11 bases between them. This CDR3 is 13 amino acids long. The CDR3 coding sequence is TGTGCCAGCAGTCAAGATGCGGCCACTGAAGCTTTCTTT. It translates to CASSQDAATEAFF.

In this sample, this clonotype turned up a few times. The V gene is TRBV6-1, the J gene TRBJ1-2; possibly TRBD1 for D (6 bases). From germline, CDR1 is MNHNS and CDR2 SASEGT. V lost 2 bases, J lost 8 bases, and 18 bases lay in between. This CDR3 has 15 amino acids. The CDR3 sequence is CASSELSDSFYGYTF. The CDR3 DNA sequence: TGTGCCAGCAGTGAATTGTCGGACAGCTTTTACGGCTACACCTTC.

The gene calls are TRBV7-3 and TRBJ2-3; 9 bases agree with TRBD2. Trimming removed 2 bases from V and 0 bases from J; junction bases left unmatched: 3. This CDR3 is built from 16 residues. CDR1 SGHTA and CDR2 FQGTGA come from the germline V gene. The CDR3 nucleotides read TGTGCCAGCAGCTTAGCAGGGACTAGCAGCACAGATACGCAGTATTTT. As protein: CASSLAGTSSTDTQYF.

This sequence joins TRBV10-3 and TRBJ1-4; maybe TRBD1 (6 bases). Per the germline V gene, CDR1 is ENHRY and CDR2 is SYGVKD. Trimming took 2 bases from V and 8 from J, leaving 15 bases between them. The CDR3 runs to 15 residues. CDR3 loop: CAISEQTGKGEKLFF. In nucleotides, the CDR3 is TGTGCCATCAGTGAGCAAACAGGGAAGGGGGAAAAACTGTTTTTT.

The CDR3 reads CASSILGGTNYGYTF. The CDR3 DNA reads TGTGCCAGCAGCATTTTAGGGGGAACTAACTATGGCTACACCTTC. This sequence joins TRBV28 and TRBJ1-2, with D perhaps TRBD1 (6 bases). CDR1 and CDR2 from the germline V gene are MDHEN and SYDVKM. Trimming cost V 6 bases and J 0 bases, with 14 bases left between them. The CDR3 totals 15 residues.

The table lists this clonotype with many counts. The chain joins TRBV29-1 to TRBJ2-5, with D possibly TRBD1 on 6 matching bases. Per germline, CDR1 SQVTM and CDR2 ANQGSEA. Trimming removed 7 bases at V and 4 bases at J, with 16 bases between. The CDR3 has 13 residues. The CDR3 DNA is TGCAGCGCTACCCAGGGGCTGGCAGAGACCCAGTACTTC. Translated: CSATQGLAETQYF.

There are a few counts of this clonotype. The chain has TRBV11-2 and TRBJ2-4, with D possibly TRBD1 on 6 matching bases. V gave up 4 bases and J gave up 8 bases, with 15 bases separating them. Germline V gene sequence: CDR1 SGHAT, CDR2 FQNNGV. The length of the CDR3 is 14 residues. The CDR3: CASSSRGSGDIQYF. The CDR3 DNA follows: TGTGCCAGCAGCTCTAGGGGGTCTGGAGACATTCAGTACTTC.

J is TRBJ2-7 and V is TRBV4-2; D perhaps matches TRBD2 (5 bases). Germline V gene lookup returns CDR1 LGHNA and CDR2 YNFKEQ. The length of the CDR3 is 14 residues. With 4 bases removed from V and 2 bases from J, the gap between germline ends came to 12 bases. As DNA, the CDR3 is TGTGCCAGCAGCCCACGTCACGGGGCCTACGAGCAGTACTTC. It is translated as CASSPRHGAYEQYF.

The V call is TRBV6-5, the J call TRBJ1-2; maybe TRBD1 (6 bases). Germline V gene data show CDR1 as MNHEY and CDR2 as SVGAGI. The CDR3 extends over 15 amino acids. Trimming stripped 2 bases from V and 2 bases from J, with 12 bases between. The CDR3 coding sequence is TGTGCCAGCAGTTACAGGGGAGGGGGAAACTATGGCTACACCTTC. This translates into CASSYRGGGNYGYTF.

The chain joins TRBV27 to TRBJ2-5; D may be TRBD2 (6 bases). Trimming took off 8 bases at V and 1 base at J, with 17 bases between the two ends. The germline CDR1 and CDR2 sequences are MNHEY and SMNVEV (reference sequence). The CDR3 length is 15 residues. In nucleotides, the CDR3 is TGTGCCAGCCAACCTTTCGGGACTCCCCAAGAGACCCAGTACTTC. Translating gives CASQPFGTPQETQYF.

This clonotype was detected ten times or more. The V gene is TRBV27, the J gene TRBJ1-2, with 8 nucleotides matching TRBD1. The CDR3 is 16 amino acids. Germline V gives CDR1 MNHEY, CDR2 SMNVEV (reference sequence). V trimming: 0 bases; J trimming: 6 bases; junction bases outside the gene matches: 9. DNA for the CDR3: TGTGCCAGCAGTTTATCGTCCTTGGGACAGGAACATGGCTACACCTTC. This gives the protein CASSLSSLGQEHGYTF.

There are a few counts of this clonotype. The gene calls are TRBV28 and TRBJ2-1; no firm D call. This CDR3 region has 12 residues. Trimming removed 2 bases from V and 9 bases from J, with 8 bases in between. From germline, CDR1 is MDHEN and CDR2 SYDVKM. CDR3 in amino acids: CASSLIRAEQFF. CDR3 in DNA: TGTGCCAGCAGTTTAATTCGGGCTGAGCAGTTCTTC.